This T cell receptor (beta chain) was identified in a study of spatial heterogeneity in lung cancer. Study-level information: Across the raw uncorrected reads, a unique TCR and UMI combination was observed, on average, more than ten times.

Sample time point: sample taken at primary tumor resection. Sequencing covered unsorted whole RNA taken from tumor, nontumor lung or frozen PBMC. This clonotype turned up a few times. TCRdb reanalysed the 5' RACE reads using MiXCR and keeps one entry per CDR3 protein. The table shows approximately 52,000 distinct CDR3 sequences, with around 6.7% occurring only once. The V gene lost 3 bases and the J gene lost 4 bases, with 13 bases spanning the gap. The CDR3 loop spans 15 amino acids. The sequencing here drew on PBMCs, taken at surgery. The sequence derives from a female donor with early-stage non-small cell lung cancer. The rearrangement links TRBV12-3 or TRBV12-4 to TRBJ2-1; D remains unclear. This CDR3 reads CASSFAVGLYNEQFF. The DNA for the CDR3 is TGTGCCAGCAGTTTTGCGGTGGGCCTTTACAATGAGCAGTTCTTC.